Listed below are T cell receptor beta chains from one sample, sequenced in a study of T cells in Graves' hyperthyroidism and ophthalmopathy. TCRdb reprocessed the multiplex PCR reads with MiXCR, giving one entry per CDR3 protein. This sample has hundreds of thousands of distinct CDR3 sequences, with about 20% found just once. Sequencing was carried out using blood. Receptors originate from a woman in her 70s with Graves' ophthalmopathy. Both conserved end residues are part of each CDR3. A D gene is named only where the DNA matches it firmly. The size field is filled for only some rows; it gives once, few, many or a size class.

abundance,j_gene,v_gene,d_gene,CDR3aa,CDR3nt
NA,TRBJ2-1,TRBV5-5,TRBD2,CASSPLWPAGASSGEQFF,TGTGCCAGCAGCCCACTCTGGCCAGCGGGAGCATCAAGCGGTGAGCAGTTCTTC
NA,TRBJ2-3,TRBV7-2,TRBD2,CASRDQRESRDTQYF,TGTGCCAGCAGAGATCAGCGGGAGAGTCGAGATACGCAGTATTTT
NA,TRBJ2-1,TRBV5-1,NA,CASSRPDGNNEQFF,TGCGCCAGCAGCCGGCCGGACGGGAACAATGAGCAGTTCTTC
NA,TRBJ1-3,TRBV11-3,NA,CASSPGLSSGNTIYF,TGTGCCAGCAGCCCAGGTCTGAGCTCTGGAAACACCATATATTTT
few,TRBJ2-1,TRBV9,NA,CASSVDPGKGFGEQFF,TGTGCCAGCAGCGTAGACCCGGGAAAAGGTTTTGGTGAGCAGTTCTTC
few,TRBJ1-2,TRBV5-1,NA,CASSLKGPAGYTF,TGCGCCAGCAGCTTGAAGGGGCCCGCAGGCTACACCTTC
few,TRBJ1-6,TRBV3-1,NA,CASSQGGFYSPLHF,TGTGCCAGCAGCCAGGGAGGGTTTTATTCACCCCTCCACTTT
NA,TRBJ2-5,TRBV6-1,TRBD2,CASSYVRAGGPETQYF,TGTGCCAGCAGCTACGTCCGCGCGGGAGGGCCGGAGACCCAGTACTTC
NA,TRBJ2-1,TRBV9,NA,CASSVGTVNNEQFF,TGTGCCAGCAGCGTAGGGACAGTTAACAATGAGCAGTTCTTC
NA,TRBJ2-3,TRBV29-1,NA,CSVEVRVHTQYF,TGCAGCGTTGAAGTCAGGGTACATACGCAGTATTTT
few,TRBJ2-3,TRBV30,NA,CAWSTGVGDADTQYF,TGTGCCTGGAGCACCGGAGTGGGTGACGCAGATACGCAGTATTTT
NA,TRBJ1-6,TRBV7-2,NA,CASSLAAYGEGVSPLHF,TGTGCCAGCAGCCTAGCTGCTTACGGGGAGGGGGTTTCACCCCTCCACTTT
few,TRBJ2-1,TRBV6-1,TRBD1,CASSPRTGVLEQFF,TGTGCCAGCAGTCCGAGGACAGGGGTACTTGAGCAGTTCTTC
NA,TRBJ2-5,TRBV20-1,NA,CSARFGEETQYF,TGCAGTGCCCGGTTTGGGGAAGAGACCCAGTACTTC
few,TRBJ2-7,TRBV7-2,NA,CASSPGSGRAYEQYF,TGTGCCAGCAGCCCTGGGAGTGGTCGGGCCTACGAGCAGTACTTC
NA,TRBJ2-6,TRBV7-9,NA,CASTLAGANVLTF,TGTGCCAGTACCCTGGCTGGGGCCAACGTCCTGACTTTC
few,TRBJ2-5,TRBV20-1,NA,CSARLGGPFQETQYF,TGCAGTGCTAGATTGGGGGGGCCTTTCCAAGAGACCCAGTACTTC
NA,TRBJ1-2,TRBV5-1,NA,CASSLDQVGYGYTF,TGCGCCAGCAGCTTGGACCAGGTGGGCTATGGCTACACCTTC
NA,TRBJ1-3,TRBV7-9,NA,CASSLSTQGPGNTIYF,TGTGCCAGCAGCTTGAGCACCCAGGGTCCCGGAAACACCATATATTTT
NA,TRBJ2-3,TRBV13,NA,CASSPGTWGTDTQYF,TGTGCCAGCAGCCCCGGGACATGGGGGACAGATACGCAGTATTTT
few,TRBJ1-5,TRBV19,TRBD1,CASSSRTGDGNQPQHF,TGTGCCAGTAGTTCTCGGACAGGAGATGGCAATCAGCCCCAGCATTTT
NA,TRBJ2-1,TRBV11-2,NA,CTSIPGSSYNEQFF,TGTACCAGCATTCCTGGGAGCTCCTACAATGAGCAGTTCTTC
NA,TRBJ1-2,TRBV3-1,NA,CASSQDYGRGYTF,TGTGCCAGCAGCCAAGATTACGGCAGGGGCTACACCTTC
NA,TRBJ2-7,TRBV3-1,NA,CASSQNSFVSEQYF,TGTGCCAGCAGCCAAAACTCGTTTGTGAGTGAGCAGTACTTC
NA,TRBJ1-1,TRBV18,NA,CASSLEDTEAFF,TGTGCCAGCTCTTTAGAGGACACTGAAGCTTTCTTT
few,TRBJ1-5,TRBV6-2/TRBV6-3,NA,CASSYGDVNQPQHF,TGTGCCAGCAGTTACGGGGACGTCAATCAGCCCCAGCATTTT
NA,TRBJ1-2,TRBV11-2,NA,CASSLVDINYGYTF,TGTGCCAGCAGCTTGGTCGACATTAACTATGGCTACACCTTC
NA,TRBJ2-1,TRBV7-9,NA,CASSPVVGYNEQFF,TGTGCCAGCAGCCCGGTGGTCGGTTACAATGAGCAGTTCTTC
few,TRBJ1-2,TRBV2,NA,CASRPLPGDRSYGYTF,TGTGCCAGCAGGCCCCTACCTGGAGACAGGTCCTATGGCTACACCTTC
NA,TRBJ1-3,TRBV20-1,NA,CSAGPGTPSGNTIYF,TGCAGTGCCGGTCCTGGGACACCGTCTGGAAACACCATATATTTT
many,TRBJ2-3,TRBV12-3/TRBV12-4,NA,CASRGSFYTDTQYF,TGTGCCAGCAGGGGGTCGTTTTACACAGATACGCAGTATTTT
many,TRBJ1-1,TRBV12-3/TRBV12-4,TRBD1,CASSPIQGATEAFF,TGTGCCAGCAGTCCGATACAGGGGGCAACTGAAGCTTTCTTT
NA,TRBJ2-1,TRBV7-4,TRBD1,CASSLGGTGTGFREQFF,TGTGCCAGCAGCCTGGGGGGGACCGGGACAGGGTTTCGTGAGCAGTTCTTC
few,TRBJ2-5,TRBV6-2/TRBV6-3,TRBD2,CASSYSTGAGGPDF,TGTGCCAGCAGTTACTCGACTGGAGCGGGAGGGCCAGACTTC
NA,TRBJ2-7,TRBV7-9,NA,CAGRDNMAEQYF,TGTGCCGGCCGGGACAACATGGCCGAGCAGTACTTC
NA,TRBJ2-3,TRBV3-1,TRBD1,CASSKTGYTQYF,TGTGCCAGCAGCAAGACAGGGTATACGCAGTATTTT
few,TRBJ1-2,TRBV14,NA,CASSQGQGYTF,TGTGCCAGCAGCCAAGGTCAAGGCTACACCTTC
NA,TRBJ2-2,TRBV7-3,TRBD2,CASNLSDWGGTGELFF,TGTGCCAGCAACTTATCGGATTGGGGGGGGACCGGGGAGCTGTTTTTT
many,TRBJ1-2,TRBV30,NA,CAWSSGDYGYTF,TGTGCCTGGAGTAGCGGGGACTATGGCTACACCTTC
NA,TRBJ2-3,TRBV7-3,NA,CASSGGRTKTDTQYF,TGTGCCAGCAGCGGAGGGAGGACTAAAACAGATACGCAGTATTTT
few,TRBJ2-7,TRBV30,NA,CAWGTPPLRRQYF,TGTGCCTGGGGCACGCCTCCCCTACGAAGGCAGTACTTC
few,TRBJ2-3,TRBV12-3/TRBV12-4,TRBD2,CASSSSGRTPDTQYF,TGTGCCAGCAGTTCTAGCGGGAGGACTCCAGATACGCAGTATTTT
NA,TRBJ2-7,TRBV3-1,TRBD2,CASSQDWTSYEQYF,TGTGCCAGCAGCCAAGATTGGACTAGCTACGAGCAGTACTTC
few,TRBJ1-2,TRBV9,NA,CASSPVSYGYTF,TGTGCCAGCAGCCCCGTCAGCTATGGCTACACCTTC
few,TRBJ2-2,TRBV12-3/TRBV12-4,NA,CASSFGQTGELFF,TGTGCCAGCAGTTTCGGGCAGACCGGGGAGCTGTTTTTT
many,TRBJ1-1,TRBV6-5,TRBD1,CASSYSWTGGMEAFF,TGTGCCAGCAGTTACAGCTGGACAGGGGGCATGGAAGCTTTCTTT
few,TRBJ2-3,TRBV5-1,NA,CASSSTTDSTDTQYF,TGCGCCAGCAGCTCCACCACCGACAGCACAGATACGCAGTATTTT
NA,TRBJ2-1,TRBV6-1,NA,CASSEGFYNEQFF,TGTGCCAGCAGTGAAGGGTTCTACAATGAGCAGTTCTTC
few,TRBJ2-7,TRBV3-1,NA,CASSQVAGRSEQYF,TGTGCCAGCAGCCAAGTTGCGGGAAGGTCCGAGCAGTACTTC
NA,TRBJ2-1,TRBV20-1,TRBD1,CSAPGQRSLDEQFF,TGCAGTGCTCCGGGACAGAGGTCTCTGGATGAGCAGTTCTTC
NA,TRBJ2-5,TRBV3-1,TRBD2,CASGGLAGEETQYF,TGTGCCAGCGGGGGACTAGCGGGAGAAGAGACCCAGTACTTC
NA,TRBJ2-7,TRBV29-1,NA,CSVETRLGYEQYF,TGCAGCGTTGAGACTAGATTGGGCTACGAGCAGTACTTC
few,TRBJ2-1,TRBV6-5,TRBD2,CASSYLDRGRPFYNEQFF,TGTGCCAGCAGTTACCTGGACCGCGGGAGACCTTTCTACAATGAGCAGTTCTTC